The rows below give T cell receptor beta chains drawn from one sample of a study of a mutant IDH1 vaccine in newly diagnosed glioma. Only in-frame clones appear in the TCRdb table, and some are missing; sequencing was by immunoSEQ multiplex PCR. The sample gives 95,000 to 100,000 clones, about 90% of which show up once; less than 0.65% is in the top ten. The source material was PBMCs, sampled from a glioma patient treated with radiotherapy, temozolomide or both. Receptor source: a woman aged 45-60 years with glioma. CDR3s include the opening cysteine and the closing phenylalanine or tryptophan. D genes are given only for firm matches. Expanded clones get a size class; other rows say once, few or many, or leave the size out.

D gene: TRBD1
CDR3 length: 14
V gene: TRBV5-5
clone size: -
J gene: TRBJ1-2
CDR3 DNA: TGTGCCAGCAGCCAAAACAGGGGGCTCTATGGCTACACCTTC
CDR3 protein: CASSQNRGLYGYTF

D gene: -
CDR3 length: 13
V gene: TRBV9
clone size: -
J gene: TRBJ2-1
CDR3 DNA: TGTGCCAGCAGCGTAGGCTACTACAATGAGCAGTTCTTC
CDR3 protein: CASSVGYYNEQFF

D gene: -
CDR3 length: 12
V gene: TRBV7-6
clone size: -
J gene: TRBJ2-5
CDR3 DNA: TGTGCCAGCAGCAGAGCCCGGGAGACCCAGTACTTC
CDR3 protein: CASSRARETQYF

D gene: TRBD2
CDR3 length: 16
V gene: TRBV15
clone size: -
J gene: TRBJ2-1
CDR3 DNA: TGTGCCACCAGCAGGGGCGGGAGCGCCTCCTACAATGAGCAGTTCTTC
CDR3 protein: CATSRGGSASYNEQFF

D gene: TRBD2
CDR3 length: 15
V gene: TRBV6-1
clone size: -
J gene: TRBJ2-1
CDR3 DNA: TGTGCCAGCAGAGGGGGGACTAGCGGGACCAATGAGCAGTTCTTC
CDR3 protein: CASRGGTSGTNEQFF

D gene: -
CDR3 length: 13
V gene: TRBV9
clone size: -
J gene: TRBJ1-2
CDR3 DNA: TGTGCCAGCAGCGCCCAGGAATCCGATGGCTACACCTTC
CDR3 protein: CASSAQESDGYTF

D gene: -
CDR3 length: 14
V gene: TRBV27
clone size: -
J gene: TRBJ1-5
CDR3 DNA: TGTGCCAGCAGTTTACCGGGGGGTAGTCAGCCCCAGCATTTT
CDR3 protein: CASSLPGGSQPQHF

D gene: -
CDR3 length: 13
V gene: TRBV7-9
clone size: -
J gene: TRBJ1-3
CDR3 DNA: TGTGCCGGGGGTGGGAGCTCTGGAAACACCATATATTTT
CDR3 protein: CAGGGSSGNTIYF

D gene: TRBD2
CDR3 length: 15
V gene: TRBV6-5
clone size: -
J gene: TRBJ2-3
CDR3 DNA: TGTGCCAGCAGTTTACTAGCGGGCCTCACAGATACGCAGTATTTT
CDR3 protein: CASSLLAGLTDTQYF

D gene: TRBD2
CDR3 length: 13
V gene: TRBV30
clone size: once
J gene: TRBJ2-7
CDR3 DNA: TGTGCCTGGAGTGTTGGGGGGGGATACGAGCAGTACTTC
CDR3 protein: CAWSVGGGYEQYF

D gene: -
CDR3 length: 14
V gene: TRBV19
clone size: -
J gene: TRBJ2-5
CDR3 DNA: TGTGCCAGTAGTATCGAGGGGGTAGGAGAGACCCAGTACTTC
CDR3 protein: CASSIEGVGETQYF

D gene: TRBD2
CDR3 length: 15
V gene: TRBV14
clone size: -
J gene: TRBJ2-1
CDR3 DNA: TGTGCCAGCAGCCAATCCAGCGGGAGCTACAATGAGCAGTTCTTC
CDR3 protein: CASSQSSGSYNEQFF

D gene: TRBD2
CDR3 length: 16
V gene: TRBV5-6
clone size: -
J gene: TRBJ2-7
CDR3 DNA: TGTGCCAGCAGCTTTCCTAGCGGGAGATCCACCTACGAGCAGTACTTC
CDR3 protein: CASSFPSGRSTYEQYF